This T cell receptor (beta chain) was found in a study of blood T cell repertoires in COVID-19. Study overall: The cDNA or gDNA used as material had been derived from T cells, B-cell-depleted T cells, or PBMCs.

This CDR3 is 15 amino acids long. The J segment lost 10 bases and the V segment lost 3 bases, leaving 12 bases of the junction unmatched. Germline V gene lookup returns CDR1 SGDLS and CDR2 YYNGEE. This clone has only a few counts. Authors' methods: Estimated nucleated cell counts came from reference gene primer amplification. The repertoire was sequenced with immunoSEQ multiplex PCR; TCRdb's copy has only in-frame clones and lacks some. The V and J calls and clone size come from that table; D and trimming were worked out from the DNA. Seen here are about 100,000 clones, roughly 85% observed once, and the top ten hold roughly a third.

The sequenced sample was peripheral blood. The rearrangement links TRBV9 to TRBJ1-1; TRBD1 matches at 10 bases. This clonotype was sampled from a man between 70 and 80 years old with active or convalescent COVID-19. The CDR3 region is CASSETMTGGEGAFF. DNA for the CDR3: TGTGCCAGCAGCGAGACGATGACAGGGGGCGAGGGAGCTTTCTTT. Supplemented by reference TRBV9 and TRBJ1-1, the full variable domain reads DSGVTQTPKHLITATGQRVTLRCSPRSGDLSVYWYQQSLDQGLQFLIQYYNGEERAKGNILERFSAQQFPDLHSELNLSSLELGDSALYFCASSETMTGGEGAFFGQGTRLTVV.